Each of the 9 T cell receptor beta chains below was sequenced from the same sample in a study of cytomegalovirus exposure and HLA in healthy donors. Measured with immunoSEQ multiplex PCR; TCRdb has only the in-frame clones, and not every one. The sample gives fewer than 400,000 clones, more than 80% of which show up once; 0.7% to 0.85% is in the top ten. The material sequenced was PBMCs. These receptors all come from a woman between 18 and 29 years old in good health and CMV-seronegative.

The rearrangement links TRBV5-1 to TRBJ2-5; 13 bases align to TRBD2. The germline CDR1 and CDR2 sequences are SGHRS and YFSETQ. J gave up 2 bases and V 4 bases, and 2 bases lay outside the gene matches. CDR3 length equals 15 residues. The CDR3 region is CASSVGLAGQETQYF. In nucleotides, the CDR3 is TGCGCCAGCAGCGTGGGACTAGCGGGACAAGAGACCCAGTACTTC.

This chain uses TRBV4-3 with TRBJ1-2, with 9 positions matching TRBD1. Losses at the gene ends were 6 bases for V and 3 bases for J; bases not matched to a gene: 5. The CDR3 spans 14 residues. Looked up from germline, CDR1 is LGHNA and CDR2 is YSLEER. In DNA, the CDR3 is TGCGCCAGCAGGGGACAGGGTCTTGACTATGGCTACACCTTC. Encoded protein: CASRGQGLDYGYTF.

This CDR3 is CASSLLGGNTEAFF. The CDR3 DNA reads TGTGCCAGCAGTCTTCTGGGGGGGAACACTGAAGCTTTCTTT. J is TRBJ1-1 and V is TRBV27; D is possibly TRBD1 (5 bases). The CDR3 extends over 14 amino acids. Trimming took 5 bases from V and 1 from J, leaving 11 bases between them. Germline V lookup: CDR1 MNHEY, CDR2 SMNVEV (reference sequence).

The chain employs TRBV19 and TRBJ2-7; no definite D call. Per the germline V gene, CDR1 is LNHDA and CDR2 is SQIVND (reference sequence). The CDR3 loop spans 13 amino acids. V shed 5 bases and J shed 3 bases, with 11 bases lying between them. The CDR3 sequence: CASSFGRSYEQYF. CDR3 DNA sequence: TGTGCCAGTAGTTTTGGTCGGAGCTACGAGCAGTACTTC.

The CDR3 loop reads CASSQLAGGGVDTQYF. The CDR3 bases are TGTGCCAGCAGCCAACTAGCGGGAGGAGGTGTAGATACGCAGTATTTT. This rearrangement joins TRBV2 to TRBJ2-3, with 12 bases identical to TRBD2. Germline CDR1 is SNHLY and CDR2 is FYNNEI. Germline trimming cut 6 bases from V and 5 bases from J; bases unmatched to any gene: 9. The CDR3 consists of 16 residues. The complete variable domain, with remaining parts taken from reference TRBV2 and TRBJ2-3, reads EPEVTQTPSHQVTQMGQEVILRCVPISNHLYFYWYRQILGQKVEFLVSFYNNEISEKSEIFDDQFSVERPDGSNFTLKIRSTKLEDSAMYFCASSQLAGGGVDTQYFGPGTRLTVL.

This chain joins TRBV4-3 and TRBJ2-1; TRBD2 aligns across 11 bases. The V segment lost 1 base and the J segment 5 bases; nucleotides outside the gene matches: 4. Per germline, CDR1 LGHNA and CDR2 YSLEER. This CDR3 comprises 16 residues. The CDR3 loop is CASSQGTSGRNNEQFF. In nucleotides, the CDR3 is TGCGCCAGCAGCCAAGGGACTAGCGGGCGGAACAATGAGCAGTTCTTC.

This rearrangement joins TRBV7-2 to TRBJ1-2; D remains ambiguous. Trimming left V 1 base short and J 4 bases short, with 10 bases between. The germline V gene has CDR1 SGHTA and CDR2 FQGNSA. This CDR3 has 14 amino acids. The CDR3 nucleotides are TGTGCCAGCAGCTTAGAGTATCAGATCTATGGCTACACCTTC. This encodes CASSLEYQIYGYTF.

This chain connects TRBV9 to TRBJ2-5; tentative D call: TRBD2 (5 bases). This CDR3 contains 15 residues. Trimming stripped 4 bases from V and 5 bases from J, with 18 bases between. CDR1 is SGDLS and CDR2 is YYNGEE in the germline V gene. The DNA for the CDR3 is TGTGCCAGCAGCCCGCGCATCTTTACGGGGGAGACCCAGTACTTC. It encodes CASSPRIFTGETQYF. Filled out from reference TRBV9 and TRBJ2-5, the complete variable domain reads DSGVTQTPKHLITATGQRVTLRCSPRSGDLSVYWYQQSLDQGLQFLIQYYNGEERAKGNILERFSAQQFPDLHSELNLSSLELGDSALYFCASSPRIFTGETQYFGPGTRLLVL.

The chain recombines TRBV2 with TRBJ1-2; D perhaps matches TRBD1 (6 bases). CDR1 is SNHLY and CDR2 is FYNNEI in the germline V gene. This CDR3 region has 16 residues. V lost 6 bases and J lost 1, with 18 bases in between. CDR3 DNA: TGTGCCAGCAGGATACAGGGAGCGCTCCTTAACTATGGCTACACCTTC. Translated: CASRIQGALLNYGYTF.